The source of this TCR beta chain is a study of T cells after somatic rescue of genetic block. V was pared by 4 bases and J by 0 bases, with 10 bases of the junction left unmatched. This CDR3 is built from 17 residues. Germline lookup yields CDR1 SGHTS and CDR2 YDEGEE. Libraries were prepared by immunoSEQ multiplex PCR; TCRdb keeps only in-frame clonotypes and omits some of them. The sample shows roughly 65,000 clones, 85% to 95% of them seen only once. The clonotype originates from a man between 35 and 55 years old. This chain uses TRBV5-8 with TRBJ1-3; 7 bases align to TRBD1. Sequencing input: peripheral blood mononuclear cells (PBMCs). The CDR3, as DNA: TGTGCCAGCAGCCCCGGGGGACAGCCTTTCTCTGGAAACACCATATATTTT. It is translated as CASSPGGQPFSGNTIYF.